The 10 T cell receptor beta chains listed next were all sequenced from one sample in a study of CD8+ T cells in alopecia areata. Indicated treatment: oral pan-JAK inhibitor, 5-10 mg twice daily. RNA extraction was followed by reverse transcription into cDNA, which acted as the sequencing template. Profiling relied on immunoSEQ multiplex PCR, and the TCRdb table lists in-frame clones only, not all of them. The sample carries 150,000 to 200,000 clones, about 54% recorded once. The sample in question was CD4+ T cells sorted from blood, obtained at approximately week 61, from a patient treated with tofacitinib. All receptors derive from a human donor with alopecia areata.

This clone was counted between two and nine times. The V and J genes are TRBV15 and TRBJ2-7, with a tentative D call TRBD1 (5 bases). Germline V gene data show CDR1 as LNHNV and CDR2 as YYDKDF (reference sequence). The germline V and J ends were trimmed by 0 bases and 5 bases, with 8 bases remaining between them. The CDR3 sequence is 13 residues long. The CDR3 sequence: CATSRDPGNEQYF. The CDR3 nucleotides are TGTGCCACCAGCAGAGACCCAGGGAACGAGCAGTACTTC. Looking up the rest from reference TRBV15 and TRBJ2-7 gives the full variable domain: DAMVIQNPRYQVTQFGKPVTLSCSQTLNHNVMYWYQQKSSQAPKLLFHYYDKDFNNEADTPDNFQSRRPNTSFCFLDIRSPGLGDTAMYLCATSRDPGNEQYFGPGTRLTVT.

V gene TRBV18 combines with J gene TRBJ2-7; 8 bases are a match to TRBD1. The CDR3 consists of 14 residues. CDR1 is KGHSH and CDR2 is LQKENI in the germline V gene. The V gene end was trimmed by 6 bases and the J gene end by 0 bases; junction bases not matched to a gene: 4. In DNA form, the CDR3 reads TGTGCCAGCTCCAAACAGGGGGGCTCCTACGAGCAGTACTTC. Its protein is CASSKQGGSYEQYF.

This clone turned up a few times. The chain uses TRBV6-5 and TRBJ1-1; 8 nucleotides line up with TRBD1. The V and J ends lost 2 bases and 0 bases, in that order; junction bases with no gene match: 5. Germline assignment: CDR1 MNHEY and CDR2 SVGAGI. This CDR3 region has 16 residues. CDR3 bases: TGTGCCAGCAGTTACATCCAGGGGGCCTTGAACACTGAAGCTTTCTTT. This encodes CASSYIQGALNTEAFF.

The chain employs TRBV25-1 and TRBJ2-5; TRBD1 or TRBD2 may be the D gene (5 bases each). The CDR3 has 14 amino acids. The germline CDR1 and CDR2 sequences are MGHDK and SYGVNS. Trimming shortened V by 9 bases and J by 4 bases, and 18 bases separated the two germline ends. The CDR3 DNA sequence: TGTGCCAGTGCTCGTGGGGGTCAAGGAGAGACCCAGTACTTC. It codes for CASARGGQGETQYF.

This clone has a handful of counts. V and J are TRBV5-1 and TRBJ2-3; D might be TRBD1 or TRBD2, each matching 5 bases. This CDR3 has 16 amino acids. The V and J ends lost 2 bases and 5 bases respectively, with 18 bases between them. Per the germline V gene, CDR1 is SGHRS and CDR2 is YFSETQ. In nucleotides, the CDR3 is TGCGCCAGCAGCTTTTCCCCCGGGACCCAGGGAGATACGCAGTATTTT. This gives the protein CASSFSPGTQGDTQYF.

The chain employs TRBV18 and TRBJ2-2, with D unresolved. Germline V gene lookup returns CDR1 KGHSH and CDR2 LQKENI. Trimming stripped 1 base from V and 6 bases from J, with 12 bases between. The CDR3 has 15 amino acids. The CDR3 coding sequence is TGTGCCAGCTCACCACTGAGCACAGAGGCCGGGGAGCTGTTTTTT. Residues: CASSPLSTEAGELFF. The variable domain in full, completed from reference TRBV18 and TRBJ2-2, reads NAGVMQNPRHLVRRRGQEARLRCSPMKGHSHVYWYRQLPEEGLKFMVYLQKENIIDESGMPKERFSAEFPKEGPSILRIQQVVRGDSAAYFCASSPLSTEAGELFFGEGSRLTVL.

The gene calls are TRBV15 and TRBJ2-3; D gene unclear. CDR3 length: 11 residues. Looked up from germline, CDR1 is LNHNV and CDR2 is YYDKDF (reference sequence). Deletions cut 6 bases from V and 1 base from J, with 2 bases between. The CDR3 DNA is TGTGCCACCAGGCGCACAGATACGCAGTATTTT. As protein: CATRRTDTQYF.

This clone was seen a few times. The chain is built from TRBV27 and TRBJ1-1; TRBD1 is a possible D gene (5 bases). In germline, CDR1 is MNHEY, CDR2 SMNVEV (reference sequence). The CDR3 sequence is 14 residues long. Trimming took 7 bases from V and 2 from J, leaving 14 bases between them. The chain's CDR3 is CASNVQGPNTEAFF. The DNA for the CDR3 is TGTGCCAGCAATGTGCAGGGACCAAACACTGAAGCTTTCTTT.

This clone came up a few times. V is TRBV11-1 and J is TRBJ2-7; TRBD2 agrees at 7 bases. The CDR3 sequence is 12 residues long. V shed 7 bases and J 3 bases; nucleotides not matched to a gene: 3. Germline CDR1 SGHAT, CDR2 FQDESV (reference sequence). The CDR3 nucleotides read TGTGCCAGCACGCGGGGGAACTACGAGCAGTACTTC. It translates to CASTRGNYEQYF.

CDR3 DNA: TGCGCCAGCAGCTTCTGGACAGGGGTCTCCTACGAGCAGTACTTC. This sequence encodes CASSFWTGVSYEQYF. The chain is built from TRBV5-1 and TRBJ2-7; 9 positions agree with TRBD1. J lost 0 bases, V lost 2 bases, and 3 bases had no gene match. The CDR3 loop spans 15 amino acids. The germline V gene has CDR1 SGHRS and CDR2 YFSETQ.